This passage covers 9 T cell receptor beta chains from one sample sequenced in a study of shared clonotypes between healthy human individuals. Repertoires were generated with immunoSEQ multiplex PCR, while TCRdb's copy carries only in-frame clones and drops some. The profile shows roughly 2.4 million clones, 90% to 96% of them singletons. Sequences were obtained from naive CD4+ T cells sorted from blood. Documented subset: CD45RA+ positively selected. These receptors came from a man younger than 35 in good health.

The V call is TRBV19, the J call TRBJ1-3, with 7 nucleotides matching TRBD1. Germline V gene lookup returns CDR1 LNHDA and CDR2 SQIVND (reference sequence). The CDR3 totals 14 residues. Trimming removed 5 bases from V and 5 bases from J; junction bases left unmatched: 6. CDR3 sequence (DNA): TGTGCCAGTAGTGTTCCGGGACAGAGAAACACCATATATTTT. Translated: CASSVPGQRNTIYF.

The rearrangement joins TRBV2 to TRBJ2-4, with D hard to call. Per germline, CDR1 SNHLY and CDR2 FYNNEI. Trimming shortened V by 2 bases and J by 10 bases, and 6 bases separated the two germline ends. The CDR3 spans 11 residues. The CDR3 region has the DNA TGTGCCAGCAGTGAAAATGGGATTCAGTACTTC. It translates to CASSENGIQYF.

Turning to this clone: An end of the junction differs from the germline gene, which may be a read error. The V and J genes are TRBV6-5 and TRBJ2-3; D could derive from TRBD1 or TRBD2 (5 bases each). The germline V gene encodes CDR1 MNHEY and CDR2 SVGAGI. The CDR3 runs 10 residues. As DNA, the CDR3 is TGCGGGGACCCTTTAGATACGCAGTATTTT. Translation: CGDPLDTQYF.

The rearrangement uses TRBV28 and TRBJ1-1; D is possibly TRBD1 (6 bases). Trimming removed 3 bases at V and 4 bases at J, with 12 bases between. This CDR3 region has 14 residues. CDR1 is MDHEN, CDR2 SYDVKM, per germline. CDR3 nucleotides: TGTGCCAGCAGTTTCTTTTCAGGGGCCACTGAAGCTTTCTTT. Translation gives CASSFFSGATEAFF.

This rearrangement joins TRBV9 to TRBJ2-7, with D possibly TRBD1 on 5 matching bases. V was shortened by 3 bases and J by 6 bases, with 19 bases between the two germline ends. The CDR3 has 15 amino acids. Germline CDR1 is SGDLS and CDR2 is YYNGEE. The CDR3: CASSAGLGLWPEQYF. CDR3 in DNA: TGTGCCAGCAGCGCTGGGTTGGGGCTTTGGCCCGAGCAGTACTTC.

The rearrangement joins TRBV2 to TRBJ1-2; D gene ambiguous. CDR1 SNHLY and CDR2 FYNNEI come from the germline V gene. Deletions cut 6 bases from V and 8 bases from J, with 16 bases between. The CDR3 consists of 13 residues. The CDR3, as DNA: TGTGCCAGCAGCCGAGCCCAGTTGGAGGGCTACACCTTC. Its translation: CASSRAQLEGYTF.

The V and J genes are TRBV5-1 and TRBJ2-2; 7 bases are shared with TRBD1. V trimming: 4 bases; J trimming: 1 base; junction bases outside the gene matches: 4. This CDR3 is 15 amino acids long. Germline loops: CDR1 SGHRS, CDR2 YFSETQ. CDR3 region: CASSEDRRNTGELFF. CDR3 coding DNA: TGCGCCAGCAGCGAGGACAGGCGGAACACCGGGGAGCTGTTTTTT.

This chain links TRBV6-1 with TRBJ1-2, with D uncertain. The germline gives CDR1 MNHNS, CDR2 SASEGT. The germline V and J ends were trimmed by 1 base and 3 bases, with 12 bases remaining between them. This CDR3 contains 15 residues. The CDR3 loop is CASSEGRERYYGYTF. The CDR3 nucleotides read TGTGCCAGCAGTGAAGGCCGTGAGAGATACTATGGCTACACCTTC.

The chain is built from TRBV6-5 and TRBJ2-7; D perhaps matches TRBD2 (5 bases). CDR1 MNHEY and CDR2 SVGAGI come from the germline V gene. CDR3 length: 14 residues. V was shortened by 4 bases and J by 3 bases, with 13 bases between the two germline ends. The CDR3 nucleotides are TGTGCCAGCAGTTTGGGAGTTGGGATCTACGAGCAGTACTTC. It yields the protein CASSLGVGIYEQYF.